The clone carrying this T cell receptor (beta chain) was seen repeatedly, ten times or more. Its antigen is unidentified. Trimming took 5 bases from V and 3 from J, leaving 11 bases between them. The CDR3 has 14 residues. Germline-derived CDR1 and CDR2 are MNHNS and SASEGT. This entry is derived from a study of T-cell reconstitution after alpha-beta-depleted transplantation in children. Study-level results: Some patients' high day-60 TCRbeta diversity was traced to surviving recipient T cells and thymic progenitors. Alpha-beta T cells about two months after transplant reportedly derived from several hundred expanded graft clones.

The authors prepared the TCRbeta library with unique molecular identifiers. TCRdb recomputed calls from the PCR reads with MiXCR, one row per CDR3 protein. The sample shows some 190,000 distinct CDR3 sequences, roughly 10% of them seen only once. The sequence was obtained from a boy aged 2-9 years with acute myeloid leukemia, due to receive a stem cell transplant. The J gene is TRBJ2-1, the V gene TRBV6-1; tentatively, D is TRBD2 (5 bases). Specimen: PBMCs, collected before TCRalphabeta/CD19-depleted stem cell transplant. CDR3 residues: CASSKGRDYNEQFF. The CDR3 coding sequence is TGTGCCAGCAGTAAAGGACGGGACTACAATGAGCAGTTCTTC.